The 23 T cell receptor beta chains reported below all come from one sample, sequenced in a study of blood T cell repertoires in COVID-19. The repertoire was sequenced with immunoSEQ multiplex PCR; TCRdb's copy has only in-frame clones and lacks some. Among 250,000 to 300,000 clones listed, about 73% were seen once. The source material was peripheral blood. All receptors derive from a woman aged 80 or over with acute or convalescent COVID-19.

The J gene is TRBJ1-3, the V gene TRBV3-1 (or the pseudogene TRBV3-2), with a tentative D call TRBD1 (6 bases). Germline values: CDR1 LGHDT, CDR2 YNNKEL (reference sequence). Trimming cost V 1 base and J 1 base, with 11 bases left between them. CDR3 size: 16 residues. CDR3 DNA sequence: TGTGCCAGCAGCCAAGGGGCGAGGGGGTCTGGAAACACCATATATTTT. Its protein is CASSQGARGSGNTIYF.

The chain combines TRBV20-1 with TRBJ2-7; maybe TRBD1 (5 bases). V lost 3 bases and J 0 bases, leaving 12 bases between the germline ends. CDR1 and CDR2 (germline): DFQATT, SNEGSKA (reference sequence). The CDR3 loop spans 14 amino acids. The CDR3 DNA reads as TGCAGTGCTAGTTGGGGCGGAAGCTCCTACGAGCAGTACTTC. Amino acid sequence: CSASWGGSSYEQYF.

The rearrangement uses TRBV5-1 and TRBJ2-2, with D perhaps TRBD1 (6 bases). Trimming left V 0 bases short and J 3 bases short, with 9 bases between. This CDR3 spans 15 amino acids. From germline, CDR1 is SGHRS and CDR2 YFSETQ. The CDR3 DNA is TGCGCCAGCAGCTTGGCCACAGGGTACACCGGGGAGCTGTTTTTT. Its translation: CASSLATGYTGELFF.

Here the CDR3 DNA reads TGTGCCAGCAGTTTGGCCCCTTCACACGTACGATGGGAGCAGTACTTC. This translates into CASSLAPSHVRWEQYF. The V gene is TRBV27, the J gene TRBJ2-7; D unclear. Looked up from germline, CDR1 is MNHEY and CDR2 is SMNVEV (reference sequence). V was pared by 3 bases and J by 7 bases, with 22 bases between. The CDR3 extends over 16 amino acids.

The chain has TRBV5-1 and TRBJ2-3; 11 nucleotides align to TRBD2. V gave up 4 bases and J gave up 2 bases; unmatched junction bases: 9. Germline V lookup: CDR1 SGHRS, CDR2 YFSETQ. The CDR3 covers 17 residues. CDR3 region: CASSRGGLAENTDTQYF. In DNA, the CDR3 is TGCGCCAGCAGCAGGGGGGGACTAGCGGAAAACACAGATACGCAGTATTTT.

The CDR3 sequence is CASSDGRGGETQYF. The CDR3 DNA is TGTGCCAGCAGTGATGGGAGGGGGGGTGAGACCCAGTACTTC. The chain recombines TRBV2 with TRBJ2-5, with D perhaps TRBD2 (7 bases). The CDR3 spans 14 residues. The germline V and J ends were trimmed by 3 bases and 5 bases, with 13 bases remaining between them. Germline lookup yields CDR1 SNHLY and CDR2 FYNNEI. Looking up the rest from reference TRBV2 and TRBJ2-5 gives the full variable domain: EPEVTQTPSHQVTQMGQEVILRCVPISNHLYFYWYRQILGQKVEFLVSFYNNEISEKSEIFDDQFSVERPDGSNFTLKIRSTKLEDSAMYFCASSDGRGGETQYFGPGTRLLVL.

The chain links TRBV7-3 to TRBJ2-5; the match to TRBD1 covers 10 bases. This CDR3 is 16 amino acids long. The V and J ends lost 2 bases and 1 base, in that order; junction bases with no gene match: 4. Germline assignment: CDR1 SGHTA and CDR2 FQGTGA. The CDR3 DNA is TGTGCCAGCAGCTTATCCCGGGACAGGGGCCAAGAGACCCAGTACTTC. Protein sequence: CASSLSRDRGQETQYF.

The chain joins TRBV7-2 to TRBJ2-5; the D is unclear. V gave up 2 bases and J gave up 2 bases, with 6 bases separating them. The CDR3 is 13 amino acids. Germline-derived CDR1 and CDR2 are SGHTA and FQGNSA. Here the CDR3 DNA reads TGTGCCAGCAGCTTAAGCCTTCAAGAGACCCAGTACTTC. Its protein product is CASSLSLQETQYF.

The V gene is TRBV30, the J gene TRBJ1-1; D perhaps matches TRBD1 (6 bases). CDR1 and CDR2 from the germline V gene are GTSNPN and SVGIG (reference sequence). The CDR3 totals 13 residues. Trimming removed 1 base at V and 4 bases at J, with 10 bases between. As DNA, the CDR3 is TGTGCCTGGAGTGGACAGGTATTCACTGAAGCTTTCTTT. Its translation is CAWSGQVFTEAFF.

The genes are TRBV6-2 or TRBV6-3 and TRBJ1-3; D is ambiguous. The length of the CDR3 is 15 residues. The germline V and J ends were trimmed by 5 bases and 5 bases, with 16 bases remaining between them. Germline V gives CDR1 MNHEY, CDR2 SVGEGT. CDR3 sequence: CASSPSRGGRNTIYF. CDR3 bases: TGTGCCAGCAGTCCCTCTAGAGGAGGACGAAACACCATATATTTT.

At least ten counts were recorded for this clone. The CDR3 coding sequence is TGTGCCAGCAGCCCACTTCCCCAAAACCTTTACAATGAGCAGTTCTTC. This gives the protein CASSPLPQNLYNEQFF. The chain uses TRBV9 and TRBJ2-1; D gene unclear. Deletions cut 4 bases from V and 4 bases from J, with 18 bases between. The CDR3 is 16 amino acids. CDR1 is SGDLS, CDR2 YYNGEE, per germline.

The genes are TRBV7-6 and TRBJ1-3; TRBD1 agrees at 9 bases. This CDR3 spans 15 amino acids. CDR1 is SGHVS and CDR2 is FNYEAQ in the germline V gene. Germline trimming cut 1 base from V and 7 bases from J; bases unmatched to any gene: 5. For the CDR3, the DNA is TGTGCCAGCAGCTTAGAGGGACAGGGACTTAACACCATATATTTT. This gives the protein CASSLEGQGLNTIYF. The full variable domain, in which reference TRBV7-6 and TRBJ1-3 provide the parts outside the CDR3, is GAGVSQSPRYKVTKRGQDVALRCDPISGHVSLYWYRQALGQGPEFLTYFNYEAQQDKSGLPNDRFSAERPEGSISTLTIQRTEQRDSAMYRCASSLEGQGLNTIYFGEGSWLTVV.

The rearrangement links TRBV29-1 to TRBJ2-2; TRBD2 matches 11 bases. Germline V gene sequence: CDR1 SQVTM, CDR2 ANQGSEA. The length of the CDR3 is 14 residues. J gave up 7 bases and V 7 bases, and 8 bases lay outside the gene matches. The CDR3 is CSANSGGANGELFF. CDR3 sequence (DNA): TGCAGCGCTAATAGCGGGGGGGCCAACGGGGAGCTGTTTTTT.

The chain has TRBV5-1 and TRBJ2-7, with 10 bases lining up with TRBD2. CDR3 length: 16 residues. The ends lost 0 bases at V and 3 bases at J; junction bases unmatched: 6. CDR1 and CDR2 (germline): SGHRS, YFSETQ. CDR3: CASSLAGSGGYYEQYF. DNA for the CDR3: TGCGCCAGCAGCTTGGCGGGTAGCGGGGGGTACTACGAGCAGTACTTC.

The chain recombines TRBV15 with TRBJ2-1, with a possible D match to TRBD2 (7 bases). Germline loops: CDR1 LNHNV, CDR2 YYDKDF (reference sequence). The CDR3 covers 18 residues. Deletions cut 0 bases from V and 9 bases from J, with 24 bases between. CDR3 region: CATSRDSLFGRGAGEQFF. CDR3 nucleotide sequence: TGTGCCACCAGCAGAGATAGTTTGTTCGGTCGGGGGGCAGGTGAGCAGTTCTTC. Complete variable domain (other parts from reference TRBV15 and TRBJ2-1): DAMVIQNPRYQVTQFGKPVTLSCSQTLNHNVMYWYQQKSSQAPKLLFHYYDKDFNNEADTPDNFQSRRPNTSFCFLDIRSPGLGDTAMYLCATSRDSLFGRGAGEQFFGPGTRLTVL.

Comments on this clone: Distinct nucleotide sequences in the sample also encode this CDR3. CDR3 in DNA: TGTGCCAGCAGCTTAGACAGGGGGTCTTCCTACGAGCAGTACTTC. This sequence encodes CASSLDRGSSYEQYF. The chain joins TRBV11-2 to TRBJ2-7; 7 bases map to TRBD1. Looked up from germline, CDR1 is SGHAT and CDR2 is FQNNGV. V lost 0 bases and J lost 1; bases outside the gene matches: 3. CDR3 length: 15 residues.

This chain uses TRBV5-4 with TRBJ1-4, with 7 bases that match TRBD1. The CDR3 totals 14 residues. Germline values: CDR1 SGHNT, CDR2 YYREEE (reference sequence). Germline trimming cut 1 base from V and 7 bases from J; bases unmatched to any gene: 4. The chain's CDR3 is CASSLRGRSEKLFF. The DNA for the CDR3 is TGTGCCAGCAGCTTGAGGGGGCGTAGTGAAAAACTGTTTTTT.

This clone was observed at least ten times. The chain uses TRBV24-1 and TRBJ1-3; 7 nucleotides match TRBD1. The CDR3 is made up of 15 amino acids. Germline trimming cut 6 bases from V and 2 bases from J; bases unmatched to any gene: 6. Looked up from germline, CDR1 is KGHDR and CDR2 is SFDVKD. The chain's CDR3 is CATSPTGVPGNTIYF. The CDR3 DNA reads as TGTGCCACCAGTCCCACAGGGGTGCCTGGAAACACCATATATTTT.

The chain is built from TRBV28 and TRBJ1-5; TRBD1 aligns across 7 bases. After removal of 5 bases from V and 2 bases from J, the junction contained 12 bases not matched to a gene. This CDR3 is built from 17 residues. Germline V gives CDR1 MDHEN, CDR2 SYDVKM. The CDR3 bases are TGTGCCAGCAGTCGGCGGGGACAGCCCTATGGCAATCAGCCCCAGCATTTT. This gives the protein CASSRRGQPYGNQPQHF.

This chain uses TRBV19 with TRBJ1-5; D remains unclear. The CDR3 contains 13 residues. Germline V gives CDR1 LNHDA, CDR2 SQIVND (reference sequence). V was trimmed by 0 bases and J by 6 bases, leaving 6 bases between them. CDR3 bases: TGTGCCAGTAGTATAGAGAGGAGTCAGCCCCAGCATTTT. Protein: CASSIERSQPQHF.

The V and J genes are TRBV7-8 and TRBJ1-2, with TRBD1 matching 10 bases. The J segment lost 5 bases and the V segment lost 5 bases, leaving 5 bases of the junction unmatched. The V gene's germline CDR1 is SGHVS and CDR2 FQNEAQ. CDR3 length: 14 amino acids. The DNA for the CDR3 is TGTGCCAGCAGCCGAGGACAGGGGGAATATGGCTACACCTTC. It translates to CASSRGQGEYGYTF.

This clone was picked up one time. Different DNA sequences within this sample yield the same CDR3. The chain joins TRBV19 to TRBJ1-1, with D possibly being TRBD1 (5 bases). Per germline, CDR1 LNHDA and CDR2 SQIVND (reference sequence). Trimming took off 0 bases at V and 1 base at J, with 9 bases between the two ends. The CDR3 is 15 residues long. The DNA of the CDR3 is TGTGCCAGTAGTATAGAAGGACAAAGGAACACTGAAGCTTTCTTT. It codes for CASSIEGQRNTEAFF.

This chain links TRBV10-1 with TRBJ1-6, with TRBD1 matching 8 bases. The CDR3 covers 18 residues. Germline-derived CDR1 and CDR2 are WNHNN and SYGVQD (reference sequence). The ends lost 5 bases at V and 13 bases at J; junction bases unmatched: 22. CDR3 bases: TGCGCCAGCAGTACGGACAGGGCCTCCCGGCCCCTTGGAGGGCCCCTCCACTTT. The encoded protein is CASSTDRASRPLGGPLHF.